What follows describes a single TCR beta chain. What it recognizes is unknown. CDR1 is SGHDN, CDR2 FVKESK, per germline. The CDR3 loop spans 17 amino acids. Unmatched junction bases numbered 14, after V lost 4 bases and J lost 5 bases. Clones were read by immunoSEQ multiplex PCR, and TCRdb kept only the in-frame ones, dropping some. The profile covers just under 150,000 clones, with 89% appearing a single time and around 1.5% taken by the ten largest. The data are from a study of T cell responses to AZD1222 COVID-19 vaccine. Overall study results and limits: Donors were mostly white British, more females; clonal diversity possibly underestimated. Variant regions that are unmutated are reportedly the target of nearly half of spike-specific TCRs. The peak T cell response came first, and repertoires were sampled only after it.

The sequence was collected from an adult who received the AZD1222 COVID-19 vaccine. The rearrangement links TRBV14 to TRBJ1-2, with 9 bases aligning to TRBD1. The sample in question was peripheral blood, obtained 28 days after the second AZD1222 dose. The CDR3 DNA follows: TGTGCCAGCAGCCCACTTCCTCGGACAGGGGAGGAATATGGCTACACCTTC. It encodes CASSPLPRTGEEYGYTF.